The TCR beta chain described here comes from a study of cytotoxic CD8 clonotypes in ibrutinib-treated CLL. Library input was roughly 1.9 micrograms of DNA from cryopreserved PBMCs. Trimming pared 6 bases from V and 6 bases from J, leaving 13 bases between. CDR1 and CDR2 (germline): SGHRS, YFSETQ. The CDR3 loop spans 14 amino acids. Produced via immunoSEQ multiplex PCR; TCRdb's table is partial and in-frame only. The sample has roughly 53,000 clones; approximately 50% are singletons. This material consisted of PBMCs, taken at disease progression, from a patient treated with ibrutinib. The chain employs TRBV5-1 and TRBJ1-6; D perhaps matches TRBD1 (5 bases). The TCR sequence derives from a human donor with chronic lymphocytic leukemia. The CDR3 DNA sequence: TGCGCCAGCACCCGCGATGGGGGTAATTCACCCCTCCACTTT. It is translated as CASTRDGGNSPLHF. Using reference TRBV5-1 and TRBJ1-6 for the parts outside the CDR3, the full variable domain is KAGVTQTPRYLIKTRGQQVTLSCSPISGHRSVSWYQQTPGQGLQFLFEYFSETQRNKGNFPGRFSGRQFSNSRSEMNVSTLELGDSALYLCASTRDGGNSPLHFGNGTRLTVT.